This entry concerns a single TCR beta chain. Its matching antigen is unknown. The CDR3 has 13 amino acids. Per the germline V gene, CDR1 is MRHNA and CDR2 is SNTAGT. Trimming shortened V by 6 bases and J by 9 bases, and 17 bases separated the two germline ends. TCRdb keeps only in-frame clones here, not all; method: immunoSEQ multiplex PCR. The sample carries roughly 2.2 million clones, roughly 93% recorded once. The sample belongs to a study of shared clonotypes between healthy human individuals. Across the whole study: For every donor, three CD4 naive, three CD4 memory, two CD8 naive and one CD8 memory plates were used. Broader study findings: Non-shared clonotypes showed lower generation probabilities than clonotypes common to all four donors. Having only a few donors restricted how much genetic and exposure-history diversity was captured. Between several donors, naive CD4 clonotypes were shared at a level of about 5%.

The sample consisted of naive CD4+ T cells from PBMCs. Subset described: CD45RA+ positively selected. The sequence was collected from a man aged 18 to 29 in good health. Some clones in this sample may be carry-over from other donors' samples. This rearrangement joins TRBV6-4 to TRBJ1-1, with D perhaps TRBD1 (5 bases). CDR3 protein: CASSVDRQTQAFF. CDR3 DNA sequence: TGTGCCAGCAGCGTAGATAGACAGACTCAAGCTTTCTTT.